This T cell receptor (beta chain) is drawn from a study of shared clonotypes between healthy human individuals. Clones were read by immunoSEQ multiplex PCR, and TCRdb kept only the in-frame ones, dropping some. The sample lists more than 2 million clones, roughly 95% occurring once. Trimming cost V 1 base and J 3 bases, with 16 bases left between them. The germline V gene encodes CDR1 MGHDK and CDR2 SYGVNS. This CDR3 region has 17 residues. The chain is built from TRBV25-1 and TRBJ1-5; maybe TRBD1 (6 bases). Sequencing was carried out using naive CD4+ T cells sorted from blood. The subset denotes: CD45RA+ positively selected. The sequence was obtained from a man younger than 30 in good health. The CDR3 spells CASSEWVIGQSNQPQHF. For the CDR3, the DNA is TGTGCCAGCAGTGAATGGGTGATCGGACAGTCCAATCAGCCCCAGCATTTT.